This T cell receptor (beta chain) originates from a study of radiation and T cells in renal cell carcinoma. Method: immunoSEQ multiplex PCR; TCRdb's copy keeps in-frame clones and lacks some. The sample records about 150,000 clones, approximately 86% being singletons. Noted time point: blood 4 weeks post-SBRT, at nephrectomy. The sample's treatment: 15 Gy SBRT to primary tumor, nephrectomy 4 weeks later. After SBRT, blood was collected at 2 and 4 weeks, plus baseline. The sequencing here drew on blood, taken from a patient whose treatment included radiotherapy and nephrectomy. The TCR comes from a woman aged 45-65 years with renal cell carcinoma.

The DNA for the CDR3 is TGTGCCAGCAGTTCACGGCCTCGATACAATGAGCAGTTCTTC. Encoded protein: CASSSRPRYNEQFF. The rearrangement joins TRBV27 to TRBJ2-1; D is unclear. Germline CDR1 is MNHEY and CDR2 is SMNVEV (reference sequence). V lost 4 bases and J 4 bases, leaving 11 bases between the germline ends. The CDR3 has 14 amino acids.